These 17 T cell receptor beta chains came from one sample sequenced in a study of PD-L1 blockade in urothelial cancer (dated by TCRdb to 2017 to 2019). The protocol used for the library was the immunoSEQ multiplex PCR assay. The source is immuneACCESS, and TCRdb retained only in-frame sequences with V and J called. Part of the clones is not carried over; for the studies checked, unresolved V genes explain less than half of this, and the remainder is unexplained. This sample is represented by about 53,000 clones; 70% to 90% of them were singletons. Roughly 14% of the sample goes to the ten largest clones. The sample's time point label, in plain terms: pretreatment peripheral blood. The starting material was PBMCs, obtained around atezolizumab (anti-PD-L1) treatment. The receptor source for this set is a woman in her fifties or sixties with urothelial cancer.

This clone has more than one count but fewer than ten. DNA of the CDR3: TGTGCCATCAGTGAGATAGGGGGTTCAGGGACACAAATAGCCAAAAACATTCAGTACTTC. Protein product: CAISEIGGSGTQIAKNIQYF. The genes are TRBV10-3 and TRBJ2-4, with D maybe TRBD1 (6 bases). This CDR3 contains 20 residues. V lost 2 bases and J 0 bases, leaving 23 bases between the germline ends. Germline CDR1 and CDR2: ENHRY and SYGVKD.

The chain combines TRBV6-5 with TRBJ2-1; 7 bases match TRBD1. Unmatched junction bases numbered 7, after V lost 0 bases and J lost 5 bases. CDR3 length: 16 residues. Per germline, CDR1 MNHEY and CDR2 SVGAGI. The CDR3 region has the DNA TGTGCCAGCAGTTACTCGAGGGGGCGACGGCACAATGAGCAGTTCTTC. Protein product: CASSYSRGRRHNEQFF.

The rearrangement joins TRBV11-2 to TRBJ2-7; a possible D gene is TRBD2 (5 bases). V was cut by 1 base and J by 6 bases, with 16 bases left in between. Germline V gene lookup returns CDR1 SGHAT and CDR2 FQNNGV. This CDR3 has 15 amino acids. The CDR3 DNA sequence: TGTGCCAGCAGCTTAGGGGTGGGAGAAGGGAGCGAGCAGTACTTC. Translated, it gives CASSLGVGEGSEQYF.

J is TRBJ1-2 and V is TRBV9, with 7 bases fitting TRBD1. The CDR3 loop spans 16 amino acids. V lost 3 bases to trimming and J lost 3 bases; unmatched junction nucleotides: 11. Germline V gene sequence: CDR1 SGDLS, CDR2 YYNGEE. DNA of the CDR3: TGTGCCAGCAGCGCATTAGGGACAGTTAAAGACTATGGCTACACCTTC. Translating gives CASSALGTVKDYGYTF.

The chain uses TRBV6-1 and TRBJ1-6, with TRBD1 identical over 8 bases. V lost 6 bases and J lost 6; bases outside the gene matches: 7. The germline V gene has CDR1 MNHNS and CDR2 SASEGT. CDR3 length: 15 residues. CDR3 nucleotide sequence: TGTGCCAGCAGACCGACAGGGGTTTCTAATTCACCCCTCCACTTT. Its translation: CASRPTGVSNSPLHF.

This chain links TRBV10-1 with TRBJ2-7, with 8 nucleotides matching TRBD1. CDR1 and CDR2 from the germline V gene are WNHNN and SYGVQD (reference sequence). The ends lost 6 bases at V and 6 bases at J; junction bases unmatched: 4. There are 12 residues in the CDR3. CDR3 DNA sequence: TGCGCCAGCAGATCAACAGGGGGCGAGCAGTACTTC. Its protein is CASRSTGGEQYF.

V gene TRBV11-2 combines with J gene TRBJ2-3, with 9 bases that match TRBD2. In germline, CDR1 is SGHAT, CDR2 FQNNGV. The CDR3 consists of 16 residues. The ends lost 4 bases at V and 2 bases at J; junction bases unmatched: 7. The CDR3 DNA sequence: TGTGCCAGCAGCTACCCGACTAGCGGATACACAGATACGCAGTATTTT. Protein sequence: CASSYPTSGYTDTQYF.

The V call is TRBV5-4, the J call TRBJ2-7; TRBD2 matches 13 bases. Germline loops: CDR1 SGHNT, CDR2 YYREEE (reference sequence). The CDR3 has 17 residues. Trimming removed 9 bases from V and 0 bases from J; junction bases left unmatched: 12. The CDR3 DNA reads TGTGCCAACCGACTAGCGGGAGGCCGTACGAGCTCCTACGAGCAGTACTTC. This encodes CANRLAGGRTSSYEQYF.

The chain uses TRBV7-2 and TRBJ1-4, with D unclear. The length of the CDR3 is 12 residues. The V gene lost 3 bases and the J gene lost 8 bases, with 7 bases spanning the gap. The germline gives CDR1 SGHTA, CDR2 FQGNSA. CDR3 residues: CASSFVPEKLFF. CDR3 nucleotide sequence: TGTGCCAGCAGCTTCGTTCCGGAAAAACTGTTTTTT.

The chain recombines TRBV7-2 with TRBJ2-1; 7 nucleotides align to TRBD1. The CDR3 sequence is 15 residues long. Germline CDR1 is SGHTA and CDR2 is FQGNSA. J was trimmed by 3 bases and V by 6 bases; bases with no gene match: 8. The CDR3 DNA is TGTGCCAGCAGTTCTAACAGGGGTGACTACAATGAGCAGTTCTTC. Amino acid sequence: CASSSNRGDYNEQFF.

V and J are TRBV15 and TRBJ1-5; the D gene is possibly TRBD1 (6 bases). With 0 bases removed from V and 6 bases from J, the gap between germline ends came to 24 bases. The CDR3 runs to 19 residues. Germline V gene sequence: CDR1 LNHNV, CDR2 YYDKDF (reference sequence). Written as DNA, the CDR3 is TGTGCCACCAGCAGAGATTTAAAAGGGCGACAGGTTATCGGTCAGCCCCAGCATTTT. Protein sequence: CATSRDLKGRQVIGQPQHF.

The chain recombines TRBV19 with TRBJ2-7, with 8 bases that match TRBD1. V shed 5 bases and J 5 bases; nucleotides not matched to a gene: 14. Per the germline V gene, CDR1 is LNHDA and CDR2 is SQIVND (reference sequence). This CDR3 comprises 16 residues. The CDR3 spells CASSPRQGISLNEQYF. CDR3 nucleotide sequence: TGTGCCAGTAGTCCTCGACAGGGGATCAGTCTAAACGAGCAGTACTTC.

This rearrangement joins TRBV18 to TRBJ2-5; 8 nucleotides line up with TRBD1. The ends lost 5 bases at V and 1 base at J; junction bases unmatched: 9. The CDR3 is 16 residues long. Per the germline V gene, CDR1 is KGHSH and CDR2 is LQKENI. CDR3 coding DNA: TGTGCCAGCTCAAACCTGATCGGACAGGGCCAAGAGACCCAGTACTTC. Protein: CASSNLIGQGQETQYF.

J is TRBJ2-1 and V is TRBV5-1; 9 bases fit TRBD1. Germline assignment: CDR1 SGHRS and CDR2 YFSETQ. The J segment lost 8 bases and the V segment lost 4 bases, leaving 10 bases of the junction unmatched. The CDR3 runs 15 residues. DNA for the CDR3: TGCGCCAGCAGCCCCGGGGGGACAGGGCCCTATGAGCAGTTCTTC. Its translation is CASSPGGTGPYEQFF.

This clone was seen more than once but under ten times. The chain recombines TRBV2 with TRBJ2-7; possible D gene TRBD1, 5 bases. With 7 bases removed from V and 5 bases from J, the gap between germline ends came to 9 bases. Germline CDR1 and CDR2: SNHLY and FYNNEI. The CDR3 runs to 11 residues. The CDR3 region is CASNKGNEQYF. For the CDR3, the DNA is TGTGCCAGCAATAAGGGGAACGAGCAGTACTTC.

This clone was seen only a few times. V is TRBV19 and J is TRBJ1-6; 9 nucleotides line up with TRBD1. The ends lost 1 base at V and 7 bases at J; junction bases unmatched: 5. Germline CDR1 and CDR2: LNHDA and SQIVND (reference sequence). This CDR3 comprises 16 residues. CDR3 in amino acids: CASSIVPGQGNSPLHF. The CDR3 DNA reads TGTGCCAGTAGTATAGTCCCGGGACAGGGCAATTCACCCCTCCACTTT.

This rearrangement joins TRBV6-1 to TRBJ1-2, with no clear D. The CDR3 loop spans 15 amino acids. Trimming pared 1 base from V and 1 base from J, leaving 10 bases between. The V gene's germline CDR1 is MNHNS and CDR2 SASEGT. CDR3 nucleotide sequence: TGTGCCAGCAGTGAAGGAGGAACGGGTAACTATGGCTACACCTTC. Its protein product is CASSEGGTGNYGYTF.